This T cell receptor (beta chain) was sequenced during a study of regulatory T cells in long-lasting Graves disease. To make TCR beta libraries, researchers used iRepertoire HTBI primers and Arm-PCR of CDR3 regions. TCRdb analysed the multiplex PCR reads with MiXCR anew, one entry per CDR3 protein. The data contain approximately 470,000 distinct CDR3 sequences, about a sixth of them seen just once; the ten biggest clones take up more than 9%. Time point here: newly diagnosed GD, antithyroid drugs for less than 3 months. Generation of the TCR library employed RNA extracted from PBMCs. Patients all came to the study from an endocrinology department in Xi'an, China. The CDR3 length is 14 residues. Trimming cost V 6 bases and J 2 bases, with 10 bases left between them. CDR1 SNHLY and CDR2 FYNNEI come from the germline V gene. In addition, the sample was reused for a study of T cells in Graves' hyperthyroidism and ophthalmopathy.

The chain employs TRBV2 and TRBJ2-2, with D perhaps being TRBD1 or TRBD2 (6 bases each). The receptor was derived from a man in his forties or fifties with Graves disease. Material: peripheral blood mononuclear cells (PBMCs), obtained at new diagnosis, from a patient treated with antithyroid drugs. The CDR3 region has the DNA TGTGCCAGCAGACGGGGGCAAAACACCGGGGAGCTGTTTTTT. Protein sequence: CASRRGQNTGELFF.